Detailed here is one T cell receptor (beta chain). The CDR3 is made up of 18 amino acids. Trimming removed 3 bases from V and 1 base from J; junction bases left unmatched: 11. Germline CDR1 is MNHNS and CDR2 is SASEGT. The sample originates from a study of blood T cell repertoires in COVID-19. Across the study: Samples taken during acute and convalescent COVID-19 were collected in the United States, Italy and Spain.

Per the original data handling: How many nucleated cells were present was estimated from reference gene primer amplification. This table comes from immunoSEQ multiplex PCR, and its TCRdb copy is limited to in-frame clones, with some not included. V, J and clone size reflect that table, while D and trimming were determined from the DNA. Of around 93,000 clones listed, over 70% are singletons. Material for sequencing was peripheral blood. The receptor was isolated from a man in his sixties with acute or convalescent COVID-19. The chain employs TRBV6-1 and TRBJ1-1, with 10 bases aligning to TRBD1. The CDR3 DNA follows: TGTGCCAGCAGTGACCTCCGTCGGGGACAGGGGTCGAACACTGAAGCTTTCTTT. The encoded protein is CASSDLRRGQGSNTEAFF.